This entry is about one T cell receptor beta chain. Losses at the gene ends were 6 bases for V and 6 bases for J; bases not matched to a gene: 30. The CDR3 has 21 amino acids. CDR1 is MDHEN and CDR2 is SYDVKM in the germline V gene. The data derive from a study of T cell changes during pregnancy in multiple sclerosis. Data came from immunoSEQ multiplex PCR; TCRdb stores just in-frame clones and leaves some out. The table has around 27,000 clones, around nine tenths seen once. The chain employs TRBV28 and TRBJ2-7, with 9 bases lining up with TRBD1. Here the sequenced sample was CD4+ T cells from peripheral blood mononuclear cells, taken in the first trimester of pregnancy. This clonotype originated in a female donor with multiple sclerosis, enrolled in a pregnancy study. Here the CDR3 DNA reads TGTGCCAGCAGCCCGTCGGGCCGACTGTGGGACAGGGTAATTAAGACTCCCGAGCAGTACTTC. Translated: CASSPSGRLWDRVIKTPEQYF.